The present TCR beta chain was sequenced within a study of Ad26.COV2.S vaccination and SARS-CoV-2 variants. Across the whole study: Intramuscularly, Ad26.COV2.S was given either once or twice, 56 days apart. Findings and caveats of the study: Vaccinees and placebo recipients showed similar non-spike TCR breadth.

Using immunoSEQ multiplex PCR, the repertoire was profiled, and TCRdb retains in-frame clones only, with some absent. The profile shows about 320,000 clones, about 82% of them singletons. Treatment noted: 15 to 20 received Ad26.COV2.S at low or high dose, single or two shots; 5 received placebo; per-sample allocation not given. Sampling took place 63 days after the first vaccine or placebo injection. In regard to this clone: Its antigen is undetermined.

The CDR3 spans 11 residues. Germline values: CDR1 DFQATT, CDR2 SNEGSKA (reference sequence). Trimming removed 3 bases from V and 4 bases from J, with 4 bases in between. The receptor was derived from a person between 18 and 65 years old who received the Ad26.COV2.S COVID-19 vaccine or a placebo. The source was peripheral blood, collected in a trial of Ad26.COV2.S vaccine versus placebo. J is TRBJ1-3 and V is TRBV20-1; no clear D gene. The CDR3 sequence is CSARIGNTIYF. The CDR3 DNA follows: TGCAGTGCTAGGATCGGAAACACCATATATTTT.